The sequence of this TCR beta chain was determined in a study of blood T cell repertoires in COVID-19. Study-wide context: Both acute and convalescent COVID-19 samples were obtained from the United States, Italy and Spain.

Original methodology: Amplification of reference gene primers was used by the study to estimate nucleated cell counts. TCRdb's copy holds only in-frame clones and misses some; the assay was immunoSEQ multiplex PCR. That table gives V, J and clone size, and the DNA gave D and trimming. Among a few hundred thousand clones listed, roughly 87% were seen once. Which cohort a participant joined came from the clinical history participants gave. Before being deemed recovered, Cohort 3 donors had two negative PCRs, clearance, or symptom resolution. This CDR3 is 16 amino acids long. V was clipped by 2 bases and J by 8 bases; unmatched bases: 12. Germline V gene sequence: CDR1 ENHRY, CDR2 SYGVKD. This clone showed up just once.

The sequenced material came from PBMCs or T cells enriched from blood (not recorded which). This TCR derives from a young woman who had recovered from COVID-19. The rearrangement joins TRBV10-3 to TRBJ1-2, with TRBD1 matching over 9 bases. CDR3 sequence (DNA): TGTGCCATCAGTGAGGGAGGGGACAGGGCTCCTCCGGGCTACACCTTC. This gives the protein CAISEGGDRAPPGYTF.